The rows below give T cell receptor beta chains drawn from one sample of a study of blood T cell repertoires in COVID-19. Measured with immunoSEQ multiplex PCR; TCRdb has only the in-frame clones, and not every one. Seen here are under 200,000 clones, less than 90% observed once, and the top ten hold around a quarter. Material: peripheral blood. The origin of the receptors is a man aged 60 to 75 with acute or convalescent COVID-19. The CDR3 runs from the conserved cysteine through the conserved F or W. Fields, in order: V gene, CDR3 length, J gene, D gene, clone size, CDR3 DNA, CDR3 protein. The D gene is left open where the match is weak. Only part of the rows carry a size: once, few, many, or a class if the clone is expanded.

TRBV27,14,TRBJ2-5,.,.,TGTGCCAGCAGATGGACTTCGCTTGGGGAGACCCAGTACTTC,CASRWTSLGETQYF
TRBV10-3,15,TRBJ2-5,TRBD2,once,TGTGCCACCACCCACCCTAGCGGGAGTGGAGAGACCCAGTACTTC,CATTHPSGSGETQYF
TRBV27,15,TRBJ2-5,TRBD1,.,TGTGCCAGCAGCCCTATCGGACAGGGTTCGGAGACCCAGTACTTC,CASSPIGQGSETQYF
TRBV19,17,TRBJ1-5,.,.,TGTGCCAGTAGTATAGAAGAGGGCACGGGAGGGCATCAGCCCCAGCATTTT,CASSIEEGTGGHQPQHF
TRBV7-9,14,TRBJ2-1,TRBD1,once,TGTGCCAGCAGCTTTAGACAGGGGGCGGATGAGCAGTTCTTC,CASSFRQGADEQFF
TRBV9,16,TRBJ2-6,.,.,TGTGCCAGCTCCGCACGAGGGAGCTCTGGGGCCAACGTCCTGACTTTC,CASSARGSSGANVLTF
TRBV29-1,11,TRBJ2-3,.,.,TGCAGCGTTGAGGCCGTAGATACGCAGTATTTT,CSVEAVDTQYF
TRBV3-1/TRBV3-2,16,TRBJ1-2,.,.,TGTGCCAGCAGCCCCCTCCGTTTGGGCCTGGGTTATGGCTACACCTTC,CASSPLRLGLGYGYTF
TRBV19,13,TRBJ1-5,.,.,TGTGCCAGTAGTATAGAGGGAGGGCAGCCCCAGCATTTT,CASSIEGGQPQHF
TRBV2,15,TRBJ1-1,.,.,TGTGCCAGCAGGAGGGGGTCGCCGCTGAACACTGAAGCTTTCTTT,CASRRGSPLNTEAFF
TRBV29-1,13,TRBJ1-5,.,.,TGCAGCGTCCGGGTAAGCGACAATCAGCCCCAGCATTTT,CSVRVSDNQPQHF
TRBV12-5,15,TRBJ1-2,TRBD1,.,TGTGCTAGTGGTTTCTCCCAGGGGGGCCTAGTGGGCTACACCTTC,CASGFSQGGLVGYTF
TRBV6-4,13,TRBJ1-3,.,.,TGTGCCAGCTCCCCGAGGCCTGGAAACACCATATATTTT,CASSPRPGNTIYF
TRBV6-5,13,TRBJ1-1,.,.,TGTGCCAGCAGTTACGACGAAGGGGCCTTGGCTTTCTTT,CASSYDEGALAFF
TRBV28,14,TRBJ1-5,TRBD1,.,TGTGCCAGCACCATCGGACAGGTTAATCAGCCCCAGCATTTT,CASTIGQVNQPQHF
TRBV7-9,14,TRBJ2-5,TRBD1,.,TGTGCCAGCAGCGCCGGGACAGTCGAGGAGACCCAGTACTTC,CASSAGTVEETQYF
TRBV18,15,TRBJ2-1,TRBD2,.,TGTGCCAGCTCACCCCCGGGACTAACCGACAATGAGCAGTTCTTC,CASSPPGLTDNEQFF
TRBV9,14,TRBJ2-5,TRBD1,.,TGTGCCAGCAGCTTACGGACAGGGAGAGAGACCCAGTACTTC,CASSLRTGRETQYF
TRBV29-1,13,TRBJ1-2,.,.,TGCAGCGTTGGAGGGCTAGAAGGCCATGGCTACACCTTC,CSVGGLEGHGYTF
TRBV6-4,14,TRBJ1-2,TRBD1,.,TGTGCCAGCAGCAAGGGCCAGGGGGTGCGTGGCTACACCTTC,CASSKGQGVRGYTF
TRBV4-3,13,TRBJ2-5,.,.,TGCGCCAGCAGCAAATTACCAGAAGAGACCCAGTACTTC,CASSKLPEETQYF
TRBV9,17,TRBJ2-2,TRBD2,.,TGTGCCAGCAGCGTAGGGGGTAGCGGGGGCTATACCGGGGAGCTGTTTTTT,CASSVGGSGGYTGELFF
TRBV5-1,13,TRBJ1-2,TRBD1,.,TGCGCCAGCAGCTTTGGGACAGGGAGTGGCTACACCTTC,CASSFGTGSGYTF
TRBV2,15,TRBJ2-1,TRBD2,.,TGTGCCAGCAGTGAGGAGATGGCGGGAGTGGGTGAGCAGTTCTTC,CASSEEMAGVGEQFF
TRBV6-1,17,TRBJ2-3,TRBD2,.,TGTGCCAGCAGTGAACTGATTGCGGGGGGGTACACAGATACGCAGTATTTT,CASSELIAGGYTDTQYF
TRBV27,13,TRBJ1-2,.,.,TGTGCCAGCAGTTCCACAGGGATATCGAGCTACACCTTC,CASSSTGISSYTF